This T cell receptor beta chain stems from a study of blood T cell repertoires in COVID-19. Across the study: T cells, B-cell-depleted T cells, or PBMCs supplied cDNA or gDNA.

As processed by the authors: The authors estimated nucleated cell counts from reference gene primer amplification. Measured with immunoSEQ multiplex PCR; TCRdb has only the in-frame clones, and not every one. The D gene and trimming were derived from the DNA, and the V and J assignments and clone size from that table. The profile shows over 200,000 clones, roughly 76% of them singletons. CDR1 MNHNS and CDR2 SASEGT come from the germline V gene. V trimming: 3 bases; J trimming: 7 bases; junction bases outside the gene matches: 2. The length of the CDR3 is 12 residues. The sample comprised peripheral blood. The receptor was isolated from a human donor in a cohort sampled during active COVID-19. The chain employs TRBV6-1 and TRBJ1-1, with TRBD1 matching 7 bases. CDR3 DNA: TGTGCCAGCAGTGAGACAGGGAATGAAGCTTTCTTT. Translation gives CASSETGNEAFF.